This T cell receptor beta chain was captured by sequencing in a study of T cell responses to AZD1222 COVID-19 vaccine. General study results and limits: A mostly white British donor set with more females was recruited, and clonal diversity was possibly underestimated. Nearly half of the spike-specific TCRs reportedly recognize variant regions that carry no mutations. After the peak T cell response, and only then, were repertoires sampled. When two AZD1222 doses had been given, Spike-specific TCR breadth and depth rose.

This clone was seen once. Its antigen remains unidentified. V gave up 6 bases and J gave up 6 bases; unmatched junction bases: 0. Germline lookup yields CDR1 SNHLY and CDR2 FYNNEI. The CDR3 contains 12 residues. Sequenced by immunoSEQ multiplex PCR; TCRdb stores in-frame clones only, minus some. The sample yields about 160,000 clones, around 89% seen once. The origin of this receptor is an adult who received the AZD1222 COVID-19 vaccine. The V gene is TRBV2, the J gene TRBJ2-7, with 12 bases matching TRBD2. This sample comprised peripheral blood, obtained 28 days after the second AZD1222 dose. The CDR3 loop reads CASRGLAGEQYF. The CDR3 bases are TGTGCCAGCAGGGGACTAGCGGGCGAGCAGTACTTC.